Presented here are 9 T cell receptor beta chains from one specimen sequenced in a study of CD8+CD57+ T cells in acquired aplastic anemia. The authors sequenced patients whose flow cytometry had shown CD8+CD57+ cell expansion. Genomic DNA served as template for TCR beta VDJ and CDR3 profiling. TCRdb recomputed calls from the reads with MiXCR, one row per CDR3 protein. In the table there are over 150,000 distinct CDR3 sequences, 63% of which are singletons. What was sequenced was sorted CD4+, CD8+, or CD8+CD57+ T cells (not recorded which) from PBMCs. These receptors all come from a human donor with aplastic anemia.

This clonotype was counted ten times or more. The CDR3: CATSRHHGGWTNEQFF. CDR3 DNA sequence: TGTGCCACCAGCAGACACCACGGGGGGTGGACTAATGAGCAGTTCTTC. The chain links TRBV15 to TRBJ2-1; the match to TRBD2 covers 7 bases. Germline CDR1 reads LNHNV; CDR2 reads YYDKDF (reference sequence). J lost 7 bases, V lost 2 bases, and 11 bases had no gene match. The CDR3 has 16 residues.

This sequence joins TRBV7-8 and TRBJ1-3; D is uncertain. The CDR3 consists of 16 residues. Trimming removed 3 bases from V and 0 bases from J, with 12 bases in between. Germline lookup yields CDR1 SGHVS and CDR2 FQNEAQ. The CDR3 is CASSFSSKYSGNTIYF. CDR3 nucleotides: TGTGCCAGCAGCTTTTCCAGCAAGTACTCTGGAAACACCATATATTTT.

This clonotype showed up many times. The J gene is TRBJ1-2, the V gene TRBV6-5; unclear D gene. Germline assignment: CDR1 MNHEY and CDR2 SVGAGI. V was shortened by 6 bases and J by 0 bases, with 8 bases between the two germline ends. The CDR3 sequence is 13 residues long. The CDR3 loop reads CASRPVTNYGYTF. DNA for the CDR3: TGTGCCAGCAGGCCGGTAACTAACTATGGCTACACCTTC.

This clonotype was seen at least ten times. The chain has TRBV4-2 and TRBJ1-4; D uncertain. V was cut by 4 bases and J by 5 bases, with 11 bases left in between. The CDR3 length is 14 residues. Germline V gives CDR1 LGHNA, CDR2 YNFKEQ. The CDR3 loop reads CASSPKGGNEKLFF. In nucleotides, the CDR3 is TGTGCCAGCAGCCCTAAGGGTGGAAATGAAAAACTGTTTTTT.

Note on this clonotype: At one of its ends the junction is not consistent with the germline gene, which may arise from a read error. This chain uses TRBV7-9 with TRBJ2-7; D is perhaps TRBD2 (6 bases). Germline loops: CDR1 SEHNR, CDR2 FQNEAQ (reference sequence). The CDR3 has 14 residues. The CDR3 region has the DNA TGTGCCAGCAGCTTAGCCGGGAGCCAAGAGACCCAGCACTTC. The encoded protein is CASSLAGSQETQHF.

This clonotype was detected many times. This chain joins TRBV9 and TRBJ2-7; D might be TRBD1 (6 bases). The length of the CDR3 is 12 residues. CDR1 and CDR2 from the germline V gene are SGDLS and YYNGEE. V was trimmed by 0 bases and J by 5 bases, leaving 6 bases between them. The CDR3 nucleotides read TGTGCCAGCAGCGTAGGACAGGACGAGCAGTACTTC. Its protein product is CASSVGQDEQYF.

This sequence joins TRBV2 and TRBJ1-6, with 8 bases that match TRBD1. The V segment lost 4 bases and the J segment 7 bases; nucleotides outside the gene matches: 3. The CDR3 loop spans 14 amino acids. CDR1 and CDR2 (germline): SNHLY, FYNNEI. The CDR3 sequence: CASSAQGANSPLHF. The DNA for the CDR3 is TGTGCCAGCAGTGCCCAGGGGGCGAATTCACCCCTCCACTTT.

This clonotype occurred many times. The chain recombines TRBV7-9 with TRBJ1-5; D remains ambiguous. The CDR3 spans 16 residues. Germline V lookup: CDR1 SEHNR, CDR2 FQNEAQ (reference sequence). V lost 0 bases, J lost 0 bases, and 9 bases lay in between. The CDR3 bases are TGTGCCAGCAGCTTAGCGGACGGCGGTAGCAATCAGCCCCAGCATTTT. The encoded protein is CASSLADGGSNQPQHF.

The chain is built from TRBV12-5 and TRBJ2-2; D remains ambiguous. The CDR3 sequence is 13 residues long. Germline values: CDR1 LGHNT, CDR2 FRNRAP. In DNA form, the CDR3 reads TGTGCCAGCAGTCTCCCGAACACCGGGGAGCTGTTTTTT. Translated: CASSLPNTGELFF.